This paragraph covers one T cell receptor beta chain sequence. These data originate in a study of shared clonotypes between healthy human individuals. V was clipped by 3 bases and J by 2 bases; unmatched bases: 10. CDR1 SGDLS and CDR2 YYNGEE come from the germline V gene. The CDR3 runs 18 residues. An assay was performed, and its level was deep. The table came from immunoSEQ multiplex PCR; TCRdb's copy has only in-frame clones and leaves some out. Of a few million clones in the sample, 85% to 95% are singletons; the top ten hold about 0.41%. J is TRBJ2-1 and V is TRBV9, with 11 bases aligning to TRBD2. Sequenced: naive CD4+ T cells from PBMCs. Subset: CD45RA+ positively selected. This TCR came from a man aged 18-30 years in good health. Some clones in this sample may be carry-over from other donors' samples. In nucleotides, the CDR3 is TGTGCCAGCAGCGCGATGGGTCTAGCGGGAGGTGCCTACAATGAGCAGTTCTTC. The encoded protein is CASSAMGLAGGAYNEQFF. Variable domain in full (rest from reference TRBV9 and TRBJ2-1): DSGVTQTPKHLITATGQRVTLRCSPRSGDLSVYWYQQSLDQGLQFLIQYYNGEERAKGNILERFSAQQFPDLHSELNLSSLELGDSALYFCASSAMGLAGGAYNEQFFGPGTRLTVL.